The TCR beta chain under discussion was sequenced for a study of CD8 T cells in ankylosing spondylitis. Findings and limits, study-wide: For ankylosing spondylitis blood, a TCR beta motif of under ten highly homologous variants appeared characteristic. Enrichment of disease-linked clones was reportedly significant in matched ankylosing spondylitis synovial fluid. Disease-linked clones were CD8+ and relatively rare in peripheral blood. Reports of some motif variants in reactive arthritis synovial fluid and blood predate this one.

For TCR beta, libraries came from quantitative 5'-RACE with molecular barcodes. TCRdb reanalysed the 5' RACE reads using MiXCR and keeps one entry per CDR3 protein. The data contain approximately 440,000 distinct CDR3 sequences, about 15% of them seen just once; the ten biggest clones take up 0.85% to 1.3%. This clonotype has ten or more counts. Its antigen is unidentified. V dropped 5 bases and J dropped 4 bases, with 18 bases sitting between them. In germline, CDR1 is MNHNS, CDR2 SASEGT. This CDR3 spans 15 amino acids. This TCR was recovered from a male donor with ankylosing spondylitis. The V and J genes are TRBV6-1 and TRBJ2-7; D is possibly TRBD2 (6 bases). Sequenced material: blood, either unsorted or a sorted T cell fraction (not recorded which). The CDR3 here is CASSPPPGDRYEQYF. CDR3 coding DNA: TGTGCCAGCAGTCCACCGCCGGGGGACCGGTACGAGCAGTACTTC.